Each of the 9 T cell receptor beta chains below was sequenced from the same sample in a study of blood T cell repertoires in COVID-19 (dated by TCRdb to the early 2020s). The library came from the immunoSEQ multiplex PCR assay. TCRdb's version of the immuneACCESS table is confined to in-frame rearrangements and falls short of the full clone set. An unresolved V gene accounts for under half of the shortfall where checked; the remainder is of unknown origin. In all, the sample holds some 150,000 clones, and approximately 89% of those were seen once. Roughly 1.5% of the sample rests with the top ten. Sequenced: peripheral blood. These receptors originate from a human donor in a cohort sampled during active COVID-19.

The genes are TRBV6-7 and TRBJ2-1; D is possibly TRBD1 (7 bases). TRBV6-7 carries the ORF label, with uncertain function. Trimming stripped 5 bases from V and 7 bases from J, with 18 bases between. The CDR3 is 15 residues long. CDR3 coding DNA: TGTGCCAGCAGTCCCGAACGCAGGGGGGAGAATGAGCAGTTCTTC. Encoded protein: CASSPERRGENEQFF.

CDR3 in amino acids: CSVATGGGYEQYF. The CDR3, as DNA: TGCAGCGTTGCTACAGGGGGGGGCTACGAGCAGTACTTC. The chain combines TRBV29-1 with TRBJ2-7; D perhaps matches TRBD1 (8 bases). Germline CDR1 reads SQVTM; CDR2 reads ANQGSEA. V was shortened by 4 bases and J by 3 bases, with 13 bases between the two germline ends. The CDR3 is 13 amino acids.

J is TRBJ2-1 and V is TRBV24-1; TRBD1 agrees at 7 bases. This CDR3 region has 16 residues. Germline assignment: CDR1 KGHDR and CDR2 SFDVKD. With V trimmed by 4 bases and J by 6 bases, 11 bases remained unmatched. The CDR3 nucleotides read TGTGCCACCAGTGAAACCGGGACAGCGACCTTCAATGAGCAGTTCTTC. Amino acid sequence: CATSETGTATFNEQFF.

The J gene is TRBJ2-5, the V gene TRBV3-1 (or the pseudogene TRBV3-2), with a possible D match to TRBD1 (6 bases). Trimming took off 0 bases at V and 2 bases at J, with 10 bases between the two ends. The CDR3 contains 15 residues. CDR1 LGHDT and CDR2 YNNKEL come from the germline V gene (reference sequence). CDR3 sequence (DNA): TGTGCCAGCAGCCAAGATTTAGGACAGCAAGAGACCCAGTACTTC. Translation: CASSQDLGQQETQYF.

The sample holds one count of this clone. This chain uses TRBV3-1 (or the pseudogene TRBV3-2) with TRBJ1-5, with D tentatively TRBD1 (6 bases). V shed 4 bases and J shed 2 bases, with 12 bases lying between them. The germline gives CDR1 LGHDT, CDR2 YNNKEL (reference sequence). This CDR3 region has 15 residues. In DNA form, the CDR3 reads TGTGCCAGCAGCCTAGGACAGAAGGGCAATCAGCCCCAGCATTTT. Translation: CASSLGQKGNQPQHF.

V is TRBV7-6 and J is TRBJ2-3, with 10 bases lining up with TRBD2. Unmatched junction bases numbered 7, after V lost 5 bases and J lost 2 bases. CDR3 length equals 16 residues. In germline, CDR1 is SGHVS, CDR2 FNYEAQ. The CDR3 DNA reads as TGTGCCAGCAGCGGGCTAGCGGGGGATCCCACAGATACGCAGTATTTT. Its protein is CASSGLAGDPTDTQYF.

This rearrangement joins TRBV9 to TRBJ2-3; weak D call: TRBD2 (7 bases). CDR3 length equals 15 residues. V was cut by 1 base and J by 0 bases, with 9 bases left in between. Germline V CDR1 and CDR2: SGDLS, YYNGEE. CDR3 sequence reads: CASSVRGASTDTQYF. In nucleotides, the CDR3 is TGTGCCAGCAGCGTACGGGGGGCTAGCACAGATACGCAGTATTTT.

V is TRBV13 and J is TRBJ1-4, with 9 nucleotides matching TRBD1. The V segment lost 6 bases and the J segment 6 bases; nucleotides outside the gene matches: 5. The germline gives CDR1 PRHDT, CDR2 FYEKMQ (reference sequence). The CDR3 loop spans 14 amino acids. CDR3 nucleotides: TGTGCCAGCAGGGAGCGGACAGGGGATGAAAAACTGTTTTTT. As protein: CASRERTGDEKLFF.

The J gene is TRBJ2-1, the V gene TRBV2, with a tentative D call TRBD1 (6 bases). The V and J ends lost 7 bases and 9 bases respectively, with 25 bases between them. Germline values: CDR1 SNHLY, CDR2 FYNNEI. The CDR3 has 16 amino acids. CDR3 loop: CASKQATGPATSEQFF. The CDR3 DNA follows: TGTGCCAGCAAGCAAGCGACAGGCCCCGCGACAAGTGAGCAGTTCTTC.